The 19 T cell receptor beta chains reported below all come from one sample, sequenced in a study of T cell responses to AZD1222 COVID-19 vaccine. Produced via immunoSEQ multiplex PCR; TCRdb's table is partial and in-frame only. In the table there are about 97,000 clones, around 88% of which are singletons. This specimen was peripheral blood, taken on day 0 of AZD1222 vaccination. These receptor sequences come from an adult in good health.

The chain carries TRBV19 and TRBJ1-5; 7 nucleotides match TRBD1. The CDR3 loop spans 18 amino acids. The trim removed 4 bases at V and 0 bases at J, leaving 12 bases unmatched. The germline CDR1 and CDR2 sequences are LNHDA and SQIVND (reference sequence). CDR3: CASSKGQIVRYSNQPQHF. CDR3 bases: TGTGCCAGTAGTAAGGGACAGATTGTTAGATATAGCAATCAGCCCCAGCATTTT.

The J gene is TRBJ2-3, the V gene TRBV9, with 12 bases lining up with TRBD2. Germline-derived CDR1 and CDR2 are SGDLS and YYNGEE. V dropped 3 bases and J dropped 6; count of bases not matched to a gene: 5. The CDR3 has 15 residues. The CDR3 DNA sequence: TGTGCCAGCAGCGGATCTAGCGGGGGGGTTGATACGCAGTATTTT. Residues: CASSGSSGGVDTQYF.

This chain links TRBV19 with TRBJ1-1; D call uncertain. Germline V gives CDR1 LNHDA, CDR2 SQIVND (reference sequence). The V and J ends lost 0 bases and 1 base respectively, with 6 bases between them. This CDR3 spans 14 amino acids. CDR3: CASSIEGGNTEAFF. The CDR3 nucleotides read TGTGCCAGTAGTATAGAGGGAGGGAACACTGAAGCTTTCTTT.

This chain joins TRBV9 and TRBJ2-3; 7 bases fit TRBD2. This CDR3 has 15 residues. The J segment lost 2 bases and the V segment lost 3 bases, leaving 6 bases of the junction unmatched. CDR1 and CDR2 from the germline V gene are SGDLS and YYNGEE. In nucleotides, the CDR3 is TGTGCCAGCAGCGATAGAGCGGGGTTCACAGATACGCAGTATTTT. Translation gives CASSDRAGFTDTQYF.

The V and J genes are TRBV6-1 and TRBJ1-3, with TRBD1 as a possible D gene (5 bases). Germline lookup yields CDR1 MNHNS and CDR2 SASEGT. V lost 0 bases, J lost 8 bases, and 14 bases lay in between. The CDR3 is 15 residues long. CDR3 sequence: CASSEALRDGDTIYF. In DNA form, the CDR3 reads TGTGCCAGCAGTGAAGCGCTCAGGGACGGGGACACCATATATTTT.

The chain couples TRBV5-6 to TRBJ2-1, with a weak D call TRBD2 (6 bases). Between the trimmed V and J ends, which lost 0 bases and 9 bases, there was a span of 16 bases. CDR3 size: 15 residues. Germline V gene lookup returns CDR1 SGHDT and CDR2 YYEEEE. The CDR3 protein is CASSLAELAAGEQFF. CDR3 DNA sequence: TGTGCCAGCAGCTTGGCGGAACTAGCCGCGGGTGAGCAGTTCTTC.

The chain couples TRBV19 to TRBJ2-1; D may correspond to TRBD1 or TRBD2 (5 bases each). This CDR3 comprises 15 residues. Trimming removed 5 bases from V and 0 bases from J, with 11 bases in between. CDR1 and CDR2 from the germline V gene are LNHDA and SQIVND (reference sequence). Here the CDR3 DNA reads TGTGCCAGTAGTCCTCGGGGCATCTCCTACAATGAGCAGTTCTTC. Encoded protein: CASSPRGISYNEQFF. Complete variable domain (other parts from reference TRBV19 and TRBJ2-1): DGGITQSPKYLFRKEGQNVTLSCEQNLNHDAMYWYRQDPGQGLRLIYYSQIVNDFQKGDIAEGYSVSREKKESFPLTVTSAQKNPTAFYLCASSPRGISYNEQFFGPGTRLTVL.

V usage is TRBV10-3 and J usage is TRBJ1-5; possibly TRBD1 for D (5 bases). The V gene's germline CDR1 is ENHRY and CDR2 SYGVKD. The V end was cut by 6 bases, the J end by 2 bases, with 14 bases between. The CDR3 runs 15 residues. The CDR3 sequence: CAIRERGRGNQPQHF. The CDR3 DNA reads TGTGCCATCAGGGAGAGGGGCAGGGGCAATCAGCCCCAGCATTTT.

This clone has just one count. The V call is TRBV4-2, the J call TRBJ1-2, with D possibly being TRBD1 (5 bases). This CDR3 is 17 amino acids long. The V gene lost 3 bases and the J gene lost 7 bases, with 24 bases spanning the gap. In germline, CDR1 is LGHNA, CDR2 YNFKEQ. The CDR3 loop reads CASSQRLWVRQTGGYTF. CDR3 nucleotide sequence: TGTGCCAGCAGCCAGCGTCTATGGGTGAGACAGACCGGTGGCTACACCTTC.

The rearrangement uses TRBV5-1 and TRBJ2-3; 10 nucleotides line up with TRBD2. CDR1 and CDR2 from the germline V gene are SGHRS and YFSETQ. This CDR3 region has 16 residues. V trimming: 0 bases; J trimming: 3 bases; junction bases outside the gene matches: 4. The chain's CDR3 is CASSLASSGRTDTQYF. The DNA of the CDR3 is TGCGCCAGCAGCTTGGCCTCTAGCGGGAGAACAGATACGCAGTATTTT.

V usage is TRBV29-1 and J usage is TRBJ1-3; no reliable D call. V shed 0 bases and J shed 2 bases, with 11 bases lying between them. In germline, CDR1 is SQVTM, CDR2 ANQGSEA. The CDR3 runs 15 residues. CDR3 nucleotides: TGCAGCGTTGAAGATAAGGGCTTGGCTGGAAACACCATATATTTT. Its protein product is CSVEDKGLAGNTIYF. Full variable domain (rest looked up from reference TRBV29-1 and TRBJ1-3): SAVISQKPSRDICQRGTSLTIQCQVDSQVTMMFWYRQQPGQSLTLIATANQGSEATYESGFVIDKFPISRPNLTFSTLTVSNMSPEDSSIYLCSVEDKGLAGNTIYFGEGSWLTVV.

The V call is TRBV7-2, the J call TRBJ2-1; D gene ambiguous. Germline V gene data show CDR1 as SGHTA and CDR2 as FQGNSA. The CDR3 extends over 13 amino acids. V was shortened by 2 bases and J by 10 bases, with 12 bases between the two germline ends. For the CDR3, the DNA is TGTGCCAGCAGCTTAAACGGCCTAGGAGAGCAGTTCTTC. Its translation is CASSLNGLGEQFF.

This rearrangement joins TRBV5-1 to TRBJ2-7; no reliable D call. The V gene lost 0 bases and the J gene lost 2 bases, with 9 bases spanning the gap. The CDR3 length is 14 residues. Germline V gene data show CDR1 as SGHRS and CDR2 as YFSETQ. Here the CDR3 reads CASSLEPDTYEQYF. For the CDR3, the DNA is TGCGCCAGCAGCTTGGAGCCAGACACCTACGAGCAGTACTTC.

J is TRBJ2-7 and V is TRBV7-6; D possibly matches TRBD1 or TRBD2 (5 bases each). Germline V gene data show CDR1 as SGHVS and CDR2 as FNYEAQ. Trimming took off 7 bases at V and 0 bases at J, with 10 bases between the two ends. This CDR3 has 13 amino acids. CDR3: CASNPGSSYEQYF. Written as DNA, the CDR3 is TGTGCCAGCAACCCAGGGAGCTCCTACGAGCAGTACTTC.

The genes are TRBV6-1 and TRBJ1-2; possibly TRBD1 for D (6 bases). V was pared by 1 base and J by 4 bases, with 10 bases between. This CDR3 region has 14 residues. Germline lookup yields CDR1 MNHNS and CDR2 SASEGT. The CDR3 is CASSEGQGFYGYTF. The CDR3 region has the DNA TGTGCCAGCAGTGAAGGGCAGGGGTTCTATGGCTACACCTTC.

The chain recombines TRBV13 with TRBJ2-1, with D maybe TRBD2 (5 bases). Between the trimmed V and J ends, which lost 3 bases and 0 bases, there was a span of 9 bases. Germline CDR1 and CDR2: PRHDT and FYEKMQ (reference sequence). This CDR3 spans 15 amino acids. As DNA, the CDR3 is TGTGCCAGCAGCTTGGACTCGAGCTCCTACAATGAGCAGTTCTTC. This encodes CASSLDSSSYNEQFF.

The chain uses TRBV5-4 and TRBJ1-4, with TRBD1 identical over 7 bases. Germline loops: CDR1 SGHNT, CDR2 YYREEE (reference sequence). V gave up 0 bases and J gave up 5 bases; unmatched junction bases: 4. This CDR3 comprises 15 residues. The CDR3 nucleotides are TGTGCCAGCAGCTTGGGTGGGACAGCAAATGAAAAACTGTTTTTT. Translation gives CASSLGGTANEKLFF.

V gene TRBV5-4 combines with J gene TRBJ2-7; 9 nucleotides agree with TRBD1. Germline-derived CDR1 and CDR2 are SGHNT and YYREEE (reference sequence). The CDR3 loop spans 16 amino acids. J was trimmed by 1 base and V by 0 bases; bases with no gene match: 5. In nucleotides, the CDR3 is TGTGCCAGCAGCTTGGGCGGGGGACAGGGATCCTACGAGCAGTACTTC. Its translation: CASSLGGGQGSYEQYF.

The rearrangement joins TRBV5-4 to TRBJ1-2, with 7 nucleotides matching TRBD1. This CDR3 comprises 14 residues. V was clipped by 3 bases and J by 2 bases; unmatched bases: 4. The germline gives CDR1 SGHNT, CDR2 YYREEE (reference sequence). The CDR3: CASSWGTANYGYTF. For the CDR3, the DNA is TGTGCCAGCAGCTGGGGGACAGCGAACTATGGCTACACCTTC.